This T cell receptor (beta chain) originates from a study of shared T cell receptors in the human thymus. The germline CDR1 and CDR2 sequences are MGHRA and YSYEKL. CDR3 length equals 19 residues. The trim removed 3 bases at V and 4 bases at J, leaving 9 bases unmatched. This clone was found once. Here immunoSEQ multiplex PCR was the method, and the copy in TCRdb shows in-frame clones only, minus some. The top ten hold approximately 0.011% of the sample, which has hundreds of thousands of clones, over 75% seen once. The same data also contributed to another study, on human thymus T cells. Per that study: All donors were healthy Finnish infants who were undergoing corrective surgery to treat congenital heart defects. The thymus was resected at corrective cardiac surgery. Both thymic and peripheral blood repertoires showed apparently biased V and J usage. Thymic repertoires from unrelated individuals overlapped highly, related research reported.

Sample: thymocytes. The chain employs TRBV4-1 and TRBJ2-1; the match to TRBD2 covers 16 bases. The clonotype comes from a boy less than two years old with a congenital heart defect. The CDR3: CASSHWGLAGGPGYNEQFF. In DNA, the CDR3 is TGCGCCAGCAGCCACTGGGGACTAGCGGGAGGGCCTGGATACAATGAGCAGTTCTTC.